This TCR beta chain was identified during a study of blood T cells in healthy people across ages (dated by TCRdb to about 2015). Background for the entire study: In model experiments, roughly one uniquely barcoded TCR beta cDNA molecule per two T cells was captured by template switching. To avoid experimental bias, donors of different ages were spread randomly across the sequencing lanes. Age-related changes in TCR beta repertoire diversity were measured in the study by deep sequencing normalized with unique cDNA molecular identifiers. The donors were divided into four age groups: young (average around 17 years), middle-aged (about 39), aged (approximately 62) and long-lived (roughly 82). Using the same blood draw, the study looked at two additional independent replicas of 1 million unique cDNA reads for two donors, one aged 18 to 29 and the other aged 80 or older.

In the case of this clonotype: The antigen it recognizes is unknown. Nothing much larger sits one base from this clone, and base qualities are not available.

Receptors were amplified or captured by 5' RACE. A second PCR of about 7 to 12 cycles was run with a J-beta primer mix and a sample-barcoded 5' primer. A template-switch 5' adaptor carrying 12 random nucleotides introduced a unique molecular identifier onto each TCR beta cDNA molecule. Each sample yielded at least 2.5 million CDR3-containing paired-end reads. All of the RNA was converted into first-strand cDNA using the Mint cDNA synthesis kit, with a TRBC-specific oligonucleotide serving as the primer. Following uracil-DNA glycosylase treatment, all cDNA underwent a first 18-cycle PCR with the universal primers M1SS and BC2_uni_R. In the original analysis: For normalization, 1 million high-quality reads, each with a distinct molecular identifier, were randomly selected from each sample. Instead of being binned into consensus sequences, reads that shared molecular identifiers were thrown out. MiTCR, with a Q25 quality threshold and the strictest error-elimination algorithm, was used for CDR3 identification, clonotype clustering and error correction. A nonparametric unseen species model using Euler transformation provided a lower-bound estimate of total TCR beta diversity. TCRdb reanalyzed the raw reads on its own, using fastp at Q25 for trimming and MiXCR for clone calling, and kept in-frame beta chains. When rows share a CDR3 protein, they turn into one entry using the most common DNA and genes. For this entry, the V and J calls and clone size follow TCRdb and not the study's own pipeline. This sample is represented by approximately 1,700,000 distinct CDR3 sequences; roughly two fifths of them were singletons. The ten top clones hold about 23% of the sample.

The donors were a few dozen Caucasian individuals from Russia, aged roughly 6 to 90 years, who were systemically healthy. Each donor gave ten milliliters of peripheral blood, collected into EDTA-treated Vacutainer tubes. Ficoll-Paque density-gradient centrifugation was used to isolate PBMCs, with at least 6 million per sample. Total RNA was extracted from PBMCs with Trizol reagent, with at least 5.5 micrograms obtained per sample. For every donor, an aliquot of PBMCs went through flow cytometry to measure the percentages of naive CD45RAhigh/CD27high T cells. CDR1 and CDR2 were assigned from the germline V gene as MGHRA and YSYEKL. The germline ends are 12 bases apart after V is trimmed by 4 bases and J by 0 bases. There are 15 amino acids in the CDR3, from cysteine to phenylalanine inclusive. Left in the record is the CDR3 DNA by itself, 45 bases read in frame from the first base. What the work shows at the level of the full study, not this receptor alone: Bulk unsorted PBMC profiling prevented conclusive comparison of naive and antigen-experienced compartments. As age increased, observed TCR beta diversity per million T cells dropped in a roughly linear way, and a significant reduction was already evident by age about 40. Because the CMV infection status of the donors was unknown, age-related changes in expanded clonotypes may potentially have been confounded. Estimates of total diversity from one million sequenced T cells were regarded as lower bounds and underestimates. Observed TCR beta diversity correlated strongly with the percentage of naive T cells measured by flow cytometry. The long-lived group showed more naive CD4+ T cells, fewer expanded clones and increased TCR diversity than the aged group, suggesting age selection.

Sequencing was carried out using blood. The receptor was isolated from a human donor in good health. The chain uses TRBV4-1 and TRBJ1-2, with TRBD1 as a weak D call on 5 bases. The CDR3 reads CASSRGTLANYGYTF. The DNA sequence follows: TGCGCCAGCAGCCGCGGGACTTTAGCTAACTATGGCTACACCTTC.